This TCR beta chain was found in a study of CD8+ T cells in alopecia areata. Whole-study results and caveats: More clonal than normal scalp was lesional scalp, particularly alopecia totalis/universalis.

A word on this clone: The target antigen is unknown.

Germline CDR1 and CDR2: SGHRS and YFSETQ. The length of the CDR3 is 16 residues. V lost 0 bases, J lost 6 bases, and 7 bases stayed unmatched. Treatment meaning: oral pan-JAK inhibitor, 5-10 mg twice daily. It was cDNA, reverse transcribed from extracted RNA, that served as the sequencing template. Assay used: immunoSEQ multiplex PCR; TCRdb lists only in-frame clones, some missing. The sample lists fewer than 250,000 clones; more than 55% were seen once. The sequences come from CD4+ T cells sorted from blood, collected at week 4, from a patient treated with tofacitinib. The clonotype was recovered from a human donor with alopecia areata. J is TRBJ2-1 and V is TRBV5-1, with TRBD2 matching 9 bases. CDR3 sequence reads: CASSLDGSGSLNEQFF. CDR3 in DNA: TGCGCCAGCAGCTTGGATGGTAGCGGGAGCCTCAATGAGCAGTTCTTC.